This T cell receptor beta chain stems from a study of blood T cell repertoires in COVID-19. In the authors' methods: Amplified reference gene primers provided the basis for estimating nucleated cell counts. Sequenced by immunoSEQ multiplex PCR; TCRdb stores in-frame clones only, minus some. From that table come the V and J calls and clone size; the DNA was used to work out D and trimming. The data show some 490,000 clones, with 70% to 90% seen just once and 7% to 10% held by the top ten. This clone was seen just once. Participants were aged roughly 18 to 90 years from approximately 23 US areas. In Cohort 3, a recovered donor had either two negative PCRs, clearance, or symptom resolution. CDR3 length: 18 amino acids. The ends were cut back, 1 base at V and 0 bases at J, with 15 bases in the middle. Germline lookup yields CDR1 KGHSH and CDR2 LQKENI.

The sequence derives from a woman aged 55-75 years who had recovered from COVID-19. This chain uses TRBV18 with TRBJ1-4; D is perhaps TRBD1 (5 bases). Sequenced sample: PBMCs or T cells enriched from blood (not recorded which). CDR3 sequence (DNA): TGTGCCAGCTCACCACGGGGGGTATCTCCATCAACTAATGAAAAACTGTTTTTT. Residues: CASSPRGVSPSTNEKLFF.